This T cell receptor beta chain is from a study of blood T cell repertoires in COVID-19. Background on the study: Samples taken during acute and convalescent COVID-19 were collected in the United States, Italy and Spain. From T cells, B-cell-depleted T cells, or PBMCs came the material, which was cDNA or gDNA.

The Seattle patients joined while their infection was active and were tracked longitudinally afterward. Per the germline V gene, CDR1 is LGHNA and CDR2 is YNFKEQ. Trimming removed 1 base at V and 2 bases at J, with 8 bases between. CDR3 length: 14 residues. Original processing notes: The assay estimated nucleated cells by amplifying reference gene primers. The protocol was immunoSEQ multiplex PCR, while the TCRdb copy is restricted to in-frame clones and leaves out a portion. V, J and clone size are those of that table, while D and trimming were read from the DNA. The sample includes about 250,000 clones, 80% to 95% seen only once; the top ten take more than 0.8%.

This TCR came from a man in his thirties or forties with COVID-19, enrolled during active disease. This sequence joins TRBV4-2 and TRBJ1-2; TRBD1 is a possible D gene (5 bases). The sequencing input was peripheral blood. CDR3 nucleotides: TGTGCCAGCAGCCAAGGAGACAGAAACTATGGCTACACCTTC. Its protein is CASSQGDRNYGYTF.